Each of the 24 T cell receptor beta chains below was sequenced from the same sample in a study of shared clonotypes between healthy human individuals. Method: immunoSEQ multiplex PCR; TCRdb's copy keeps in-frame clones and lacks some. The sample shows roughly 500,000 clones, roughly 80% of them seen only once. The sequenced sample was PBMCs. The receptors originated from a woman aged 40 to 50 in good health. Some clones in this sample may be carry-over from other donors' samples.

This chain connects TRBV28 to TRBJ2-7, with unresolved D. This CDR3 region has 11 residues. The V and J ends lost 6 bases and 3 bases respectively, with 6 bases between them. Per germline, CDR1 MDHEN and CDR2 SYDVKM. CDR3 nucleotides: TGTGCCAGCAGCGGATTCTACGAGCAGTACTTC. Amino acids: CASSGFYEQYF.

The chain links TRBV30 to TRBJ1-2; the match to TRBD1 covers 11 bases. Trimming cost V 3 bases and J 0 bases; bases outside gene matches: 0. The CDR3 contains 14 residues. CDR1 is GTSNPN, CDR2 SVGIG, per germline (reference sequence). The CDR3 here is CAWRGQGANYGYTF. In nucleotides, the CDR3 is TGTGCCTGGAGGGGACAGGGGGCTAACTATGGCTACACCTTC.

CDR3 DNA sequence: TGTGCCAGCAGTCCGTGGACTCGCCAGACAAACACCGGGGAGCTGTTTTTT. Its translation: CASSPWTRQTNTGELFF. V and J are TRBV27 and TRBJ2-2; D is perhaps TRBD2 (5 bases). This CDR3 contains 17 residues. V was cut by 5 bases and J by 2 bases, with 18 bases left in between. Germline V gene lookup returns CDR1 MNHEY and CDR2 SMNVEV (reference sequence).

This clone came up once. This may be a read error: a much more frequent sequence differs by one nucleotide. The chain employs TRBV13 and TRBJ1-1; possible D gene TRBD1, 5 bases. V lost 6 bases to trimming and J lost 4 bases, with 21 bases between them. From germline, CDR1 is PRHDT and CDR2 FYEKMQ (reference sequence). This CDR3 contains 16 residues. CDR3 amino acids: CASRPRAGLMSTEAFF. In nucleotides, the CDR3 is TGTGCCAGCAGACCCAGGGCAGGGTTGATGAGCACTGAAGCTTTCTTT.

J is TRBJ1-1 and V is TRBV2; no clear D. The CDR3 contains 13 residues. V lost 8 bases and J 1 base, leaving 11 bases between the germline ends. From germline, CDR1 is SNHLY and CDR2 FYNNEI. Here the CDR3 DNA reads TGTGCCAGCGGCCGGGAGACGAACACTGAAGCTTTCTTT. Its protein product is CASGRETNTEAFF.

This clone was observed a handful of times. V usage is TRBV19 and J usage is TRBJ1-2; 8 bases are a match to TRBD1. Per the germline V gene, CDR1 is LNHDA and CDR2 is SQIVND (reference sequence). Trimming took 1 base from V and 5 from J; bases not matched to a gene: 3. The CDR3 consists of 14 residues. The CDR3 spells CASSIGQGIYGYTF. CDR3 nucleotide sequence: TGTGCCAGTAGTATAGGACAGGGGATATATGGCTACACCTTC.

CDR3 bases: TGTGCCAGCAGTGAAGAGGGGGCAGGGGGCTACGAGCAGTACTTC. Translated: CASSEEGAGGYEQYF. The J gene is TRBJ2-7, the V gene TRBV6-1; 7 bases line up with TRBD1. The germline CDR1 and CDR2 sequences are MNHNS and SASEGT. The V and J ends lost 1 base and 3 bases, in that order; junction bases with no gene match: 6. The CDR3 sequence is 15 residues long.

The chain is built from TRBV27 and TRBJ2-5; 9 bases line up with TRBD2. The J call may be faulty, since TRBJ2-7 better matches the DNA end. Germline loops: CDR1 MNHEY, CDR2 SMNVEV (reference sequence). The CDR3 consists of 16 residues. The CDR3 protein is CASSLYSRLAGNEQYF. Here the CDR3 DNA reads TGTGCCAGCAGTTTATACTCACGGCTAGCGGGAAACGAGCAGTACTTC.

This chain uses TRBV27 with TRBJ2-7; D may match TRBD1 or TRBD2 (5 bases each). CDR1 is MNHEY, CDR2 SMNVEV, per germline (reference sequence). This CDR3 has 14 amino acids. The V end lost 6 bases, the J end lost 0 bases, and 12 bases lay between the germline ends. CDR3 region: CASRFGGSSYEQYF. The DNA for the CDR3 is TGTGCCAGCAGATTTGGGGGTAGCTCCTACGAGCAGTACTTC.

There are a few counts of this clone. V and J are TRBV4-2 and TRBJ2-7; 7 positions agree with TRBD1. Germline lookup yields CDR1 LGHNA and CDR2 YNFKEQ. The CDR3 is 15 residues long. After removal of 1 base from V and 0 bases from J, the junction contained 3 bases not matched to a gene. The CDR3 bases are TGTGCCAGCAGCCAAGGAGGGACAGACTCCTACGAGCAGTACTTC. Its protein is CASSQGGTDSYEQYF.

This sequence joins TRBV4-3 and TRBJ2-2, with D possibly matching TRBD1 (5 bases). CDR1 is LGHNA and CDR2 is YSLEER in the germline V gene. The CDR3 has 13 amino acids. V lost 4 bases and J lost 5, with 8 bases in between. In DNA, the CDR3 is TGCGCCAGCAGCCTTAGGGGTACCGGGGAGCTGTTTTTT. Translation gives CASSLRGTGELFF.

The rearrangement links TRBV6-6 to TRBJ2-7; TRBD2 matches at 8 bases. This CDR3 contains 15 residues. V trimming: 0 bases; J trimming: 4 bases; junction bases outside the gene matches: 5. CDR1 is MNHNY and CDR2 is SVGAGI in the germline V gene (reference sequence). As DNA, the CDR3 is TGTGCCAGCAGTTACTCAAGCGGGAGAGTTTACGAGCAGTACTTC. This translates into CASSYSSGRVYEQYF.

CDR3 DNA sequence: TGCGCCAGCAGCTTGGAGTCAGGGAGGTTCTACGAGCAGTACTTC. Translation: CASSLESGRFYEQYF. The V and J genes are TRBV5-1 and TRBJ2-7; possible D gene TRBD2, 6 bases. Between the trimmed V and J ends, which lost 0 bases and 3 bases, there was a span of 13 bases. Germline V gene lookup returns CDR1 SGHRS and CDR2 YFSETQ. The CDR3 totals 15 residues.

This sequence joins TRBV28 and TRBJ1-5, with D possibly being TRBD1 (5 bases). The germline CDR1 and CDR2 sequences are MDHEN and SYDVKM. CDR3 size: 11 residues. V was cut by 6 bases and J by 8 bases, with 8 bases left in between. The CDR3 coding sequence is TGTGCCAGCAGGGGGACGGAGCCCCAGCATTTT. Amino acid sequence: CASRGTEPQHF.

The table lists this clone with many counts. The V gene is TRBV6-4, the J gene TRBJ2-1; D is possibly TRBD2 (7 bases). V lost 1 base, J lost 5 bases, and 15 bases lay in between. Per the germline V gene, CDR1 is MRHNA and CDR2 is SNTAGT. CDR3 length equals 16 residues. The CDR3 is CASSDFGRGGDNEQFF. The CDR3 DNA sequence: TGTGCCAGCAGTGACTTCGGGAGAGGGGGGGACAATGAGCAGTTCTTC.

The rearrangement uses TRBV2 and TRBJ1-2; D is uncertain. This CDR3 contains 13 residues. Trimming pared 6 bases from V and 0 bases from J, leaving 8 bases between. The germline CDR1 and CDR2 sequences are SNHLY and FYNNEI. CDR3 residues: CASRSETNYGYTF. Written as DNA, the CDR3 is TGTGCCAGCAGGTCAGAGACTAACTATGGCTACACCTTC.

The chain uses TRBV28 and TRBJ2-7; a possible D gene is TRBD2 (5 bases). This CDR3 contains 15 residues. Germline CDR1 MDHEN, CDR2 SYDVKM. The V and J ends lost 3 bases and 6 bases respectively, with 18 bases between them. The CDR3, as DNA: TGTGCCAGCAGTTTGTCGGGAAGGGAAGTTGTCGAGCAGTACTTC. Protein sequence: CASSLSGREVVEQYF.

V gene TRBV15 combines with J gene TRBJ2-3, with 10 nucleotides matching TRBD2. Germline CDR1 is LNHNV and CDR2 is YYDKDF (reference sequence). Trimming at V came to 1 base and at J to 6 bases, leaving 4 bases not matched to a gene. The CDR3 loop spans 15 amino acids. In nucleotides, the CDR3 is TGTGCCACCAGCAGAGCTAGCGGGAGTGTGGATACGCAGTATTTT. Translation gives CATSRASGSVDTQYF.

This chain connects TRBV10-2 to TRBJ2-1; 7 bases map to TRBD2. Germline-derived CDR1 and CDR2 are WSHSY and SAAADI. The CDR3 spans 15 residues. V dropped 6 bases and J dropped 5; count of bases not matched to a gene: 10. The chain's CDR3 is CASRSGTLGDNEQFF. The CDR3, as DNA: TGCGCCAGCAGAAGCGGGACGCTAGGGGACAATGAGCAGTTCTTC.

The chain couples TRBV4-1 to TRBJ2-7; TRBD2 matches at 8 bases. CDR3 length equals 17 residues. Unmatched junction bases numbered 8, after V lost 1 base and J lost 0 bases. Germline-derived CDR1 and CDR2 are MGHRA and YSYEKL. In DNA form, the CDR3 reads TGCGCCAGCAGCCAAGCCGGGGGTAGCGGGATCTCCTACGAGCAGTACTTC. This gives the protein CASSQAGGSGISYEQYF.

The chain uses TRBV29-1 and TRBJ2-5, with D possibly being TRBD2 (5 bases). Germline V gives CDR1 SQVTM, CDR2 ANQGSEA. V gave up 4 bases and J gave up 5 bases, with 8 bases separating them. The CDR3 is made up of 11 amino acids. CDR3 sequence: CSVAGWETQYF. CDR3 DNA sequence: TGCAGCGTTGCGGGGTGGGAGACCCAGTACTTC.

The chain uses TRBV7-3 and TRBJ2-2; TRBD2 agrees at 11 bases. The CDR3 has 15 residues. CDR1 is SGHTA and CDR2 is FQGTGA in the germline V gene. Trimming at V came to 5 bases and at J to 5 bases, leaving 4 bases not matched to a gene. The CDR3 sequence: CASSRWTSGTGELFF. CDR3 bases: TGTGCCAGCAGCCGATGGACTAGCGGGACCGGGGAGCTGTTTTTT.

The gene calls are TRBV19 and TRBJ2-3; TRBD1 is a possible D gene (7 bases). Germline CDR1 and CDR2: LNHDA and SQIVND (reference sequence). V dropped 1 base and J dropped 4 bases, with 15 bases sitting between them. This CDR3 spans 16 amino acids. The CDR3 loop is CASSIAGGKRADTQYF. The CDR3 nucleotides are TGTGCCAGTAGTATAGCAGGGGGGAAAAGGGCAGATACGCAGTATTTT.

This clone was counted between two and nine times. The chain uses TRBV7-9 and TRBJ1-1; D uncertain. CDR3 length: 13 amino acids. V was shortened by 3 bases and J by 4 bases, with 9 bases between the two germline ends. Germline CDR1 is SEHNR and CDR2 is FQNEAQ (reference sequence). The CDR3 DNA reads TGTGCCAGCAGCTTCAACGGCGGCACTGAAGCTTTCTTT. This encodes CASSFNGGTEAFF.